This entry describes one T cell receptor (beta chain). The antigen is undetermined. Some clones are missing from TCRdb's copy, which holds only in-frame ones; the method was immunoSEQ multiplex PCR. This table holds 65,000 to 70,000 clones, 75% to 90% found once. This CDR3 comprises 16 residues. Germline V gene sequence: CDR1 LNHDA, CDR2 SQIVND (reference sequence). The germline V and J ends were trimmed by 3 bases and 5 bases, with 19 bases remaining between them. The data stem from a study of T cell responses to AZD1222 COVID-19 vaccine. Study-wide findings and caveats: Just five or six AZD1222 recipients were seropositive at baseline. Donors, mostly white British, included more females; clonal diversity was possibly underestimated. No repertoire was sampled before or during the peak T cell response, only after it.

Sample: peripheral blood, taken 28 days after the second AZD1222 dose. The sequence derives from an adult who received the AZD1222 COVID-19 vaccine. The chain joins TRBV19 to TRBJ2-5; D not resolved. CDR3 nucleotides: TGTGCCAGTAGTATTTTCGGGCCGGGTGCTGTGGAGACCCAGTACTTC. Translating it yields CASSIFGPGAVETQYF.